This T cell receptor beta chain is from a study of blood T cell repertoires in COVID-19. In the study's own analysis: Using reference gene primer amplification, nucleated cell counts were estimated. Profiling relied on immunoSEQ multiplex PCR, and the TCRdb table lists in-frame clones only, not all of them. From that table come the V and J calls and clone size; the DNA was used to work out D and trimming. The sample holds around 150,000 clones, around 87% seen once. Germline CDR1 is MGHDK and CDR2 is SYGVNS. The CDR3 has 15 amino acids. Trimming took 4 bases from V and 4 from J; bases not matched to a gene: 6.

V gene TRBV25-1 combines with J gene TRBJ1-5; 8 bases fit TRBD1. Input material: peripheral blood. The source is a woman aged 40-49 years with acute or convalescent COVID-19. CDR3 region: CASSGPGTGNQPQHF. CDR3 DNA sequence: TGTGCCAGCAGTGGCCCCGGGACAGGTAATCAGCCCCAGCATTTT.